This T cell receptor (beta chain) was sequenced during a study of human T cells and chemical hapten exposure. Study summary: From small differences in pooled library volume came most of the variation in per-sample TCR yields.

Time point: patch test 1, 2 weeks after DPC sensitization. Treatment described: therapeutic diphenylcyclopropenone sensitization with weekly scalp DPC. In every case, blood was obtained before the patch test was applied. Germline CDR1 is SGHTA and CDR2 is FQGNSA. CDR3 size: 14 residues. The V gene end was trimmed by 2 bases and the J gene end by 7 bases; junction bases not matched to a gene: 7. TCRdb itself ran the RACE reads through MiXCR, one entry per CDR3 protein. The sample records some 180,000 distinct CDR3 sequences, about a fifth being singletons. This sequence was found in a woman in her 50s with alopecia areata. Some clones in this sample may be carry-over from other donors' samples. The chain recombines TRBV7-2 with TRBJ2-7; 8 nucleotides align to TRBD2. The material was whole blood, obtained in connection with sensitization to the hapten diphenylcyclopropenone (DPC). The CDR3 nucleotides are TGTGCCAGCAGCTTATCAGCGGGAGCTCGAGAGCAGTACTTC. It codes for CASSLSAGAREQYF.